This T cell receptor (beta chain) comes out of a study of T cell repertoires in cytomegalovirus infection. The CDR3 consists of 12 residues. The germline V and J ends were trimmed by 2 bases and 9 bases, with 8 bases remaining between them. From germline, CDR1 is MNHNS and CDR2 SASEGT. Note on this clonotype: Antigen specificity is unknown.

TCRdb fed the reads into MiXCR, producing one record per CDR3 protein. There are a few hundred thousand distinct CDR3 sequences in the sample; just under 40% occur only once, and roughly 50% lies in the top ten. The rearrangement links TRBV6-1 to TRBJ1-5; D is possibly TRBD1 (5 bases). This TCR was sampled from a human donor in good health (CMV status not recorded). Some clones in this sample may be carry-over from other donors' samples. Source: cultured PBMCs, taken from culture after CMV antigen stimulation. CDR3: CASSEWGGPQHF. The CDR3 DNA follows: TGTGCCAGCAGTGAATGGGGGGGGCCCCAGCATTTT.